These 20 T cell receptor beta chains were all obtained from the same sample, sequenced in a study of regulatory T cells in long-lasting Graves disease. CDR3 regions were amplified by Arm-PCR using iRepertoire HTBI primers to build TCR beta libraries. TCRdb independently ran MiXCR on the multiplex PCR reads; one entry per CDR3 protein. Found here are around 460,000 distinct CDR3 sequences, approximately 14% of them singletons; the top ten hold around a sixth. As for time point: newly diagnosed GD, antithyroid drugs for less than 3 months. The authors made the TCR library using RNA they extracted from PBMCs. This sample also appeared in a second study, on T cells in Graves' hyperthyroidism and ophthalmopathy.

Specimen: peripheral blood mononuclear cells (PBMCs), collected at new diagnosis, from a patient treated with antithyroid drugs. These receptors originate from a woman aged 45-59 years with Graves disease.

The chain employs TRBV29-1 and TRBJ1-2, with D unclear. There are 10 residues in the CDR3. V was cut by 4 bases and J by 3 bases, with 3 bases left in between. Germline V gives CDR1 SQVTM, CDR2 ANQGSEA. This CDR3 reads CSVAHYGYTF. DNA of the CDR3: TGCAGCGTTGCTCACTATGGCTACACCTTC.

This clonotype occurred a few times. The CDR3: CAWSVSSGSQPQHF. The DNA for the CDR3 is TGTGCCTGGAGTGTATCTAGCGGCAGTCAGCCCCAGCATTTT. This rearrangement joins TRBV30 to TRBJ1-5, with D uncertain. Germline V gives CDR1 GTSNPN, CDR2 SVGIG (reference sequence). The V gene lost 0 bases and the J gene lost 6 bases, with 12 bases spanning the gap. The CDR3 consists of 14 residues.

The V and J genes are TRBV9 and TRBJ2-1; D unresolved. Trimming left V 3 bases short and J 5 bases short, with 9 bases between. The CDR3 totals 13 residues. The germline gives CDR1 SGDLS, CDR2 YYNGEE. CDR3 nucleotides: TGTGCCAGCAGCGCTCAACAGAACAATGAGCAGTTCTTC. This codes for CASSAQQNNEQFF.

The genes are TRBV6-1 and TRBJ2-7; TRBD2 agrees at 11 bases. Trimming cost V 8 bases and J 1 base; bases outside gene matches: 10. Germline assignment: CDR1 MNHNS and CDR2 SASEGT. The CDR3 has 16 amino acids. CDR3 sequence reads: CASGTSGSNDSYEQYF. In DNA form, the CDR3 reads TGTGCCAGCGGGACTAGCGGAAGTAATGATTCCTACGAGCAGTACTTC.

In its sample, this clonotype was seen a few times. V and J are TRBV4-2 and TRBJ1-2; D remains unclear. CDR1 is LGHNA, CDR2 YNFKEQ, per germline. This CDR3 region has 14 residues. Trimming took 0 bases from V and 4 from J, leaving 9 bases between them. As DNA, the CDR3 is TGTGCCAGCAGCCAAGAGGCAGGCGGCTATGGCTACACCTTC. Its protein is CASSQEAGGYGYTF.

V gene TRBV27 combines with J gene TRBJ2-1; tentatively, D is TRBD1 or TRBD2 (5 bases each). The CDR3 is 15 amino acids. Germline CDR1 and CDR2: MNHEY and SMNVEV (reference sequence). Trimming removed 6 bases from V and 8 bases from J, with 20 bases in between. The CDR3 reads CASRSGTPGYHEQFF. CDR3 DNA: TGTGCCAGCAGATCCGGGACCCCCGGATATCATGAGCAGTTCTTC.

On this clonotype itself: A much larger clone lies one base from this, so it may be a read error. The V gene is TRBV18, the J gene TRBJ1-1; maybe TRBD1 (5 bases). CDR1 is KGHSH and CDR2 is LQKENI in the germline V gene. The CDR3 has 13 residues. Trimming cost V 5 bases and J 1 base, with 8 bases left between them. The CDR3 reads CASSATENTEAFF. The CDR3 region has the DNA TGTGCCAGCTCAGCGACAGAGAACACTGAAGCTTTCTTT. The variable domain in full, completed from reference TRBV18 and TRBJ1-1, reads NAGVMQNPRHLVRRRGQEARLRCSPMKGHSHVYWYRQLPEEGLKFMVYLQKENIIDESGMPKERFSAEFPKEGPSILRIQQVVRGDSAAYFCASSATENTEAFFGQGTRLTVV.

A remark on this clonotype: The junction shows a germline mismatch at one end, possibly a read error. The DNA for the CDR3 is TGCGCCAGCAGCTTGGAGAGAGGGATGAACACTGGAGCTTTCTTT. It translates to CASSLERGMNTGAFF. The rearrangement uses TRBV5-1 and TRBJ1-1, with no clear D. Germline CDR1 SGHRS, CDR2 YFSETQ. CDR3 length: 15 amino acids. The full variable domain, in which reference TRBV5-1 and TRBJ1-1 provide the parts outside the CDR3, is KAGVTQTPRYLIKTRGQQVTLSCSPISGHRSVSWYQQTPGQGLQFLFEYFSETQRNKGNFPGRFSGRQFSNSRSEMNVSTLELGDSALYLCASSLERGMNTGAFFGQGTRLTVV.

This clonotype was found many times. The V gene is TRBV11-2, the J gene TRBJ2-1, with a tentative D call TRBD2 (5 bases). The CDR3 has 15 residues. Trimming shortened V by 5 bases and J by 7 bases, and 18 bases separated the two germline ends. Germline V gene lookup returns CDR1 SGHAT and CDR2 FQNNGV. CDR3 sequence (DNA): TGTGCCAGCAGCGTAAAAGGCGGGTTCCCAAATGAGCAGTTCTTC. Translating gives CASSVKGGFPNEQFF.

This clonotype has ten or more counts. The J gene is TRBJ2-7, the V gene TRBV4-1, with 8 bases matching TRBD1. The CDR3 is made up of 15 amino acids. Trimming took 4 bases from V and 0 from J; bases not matched to a gene: 5. Germline values: CDR1 MGHRA, CDR2 YSYEKL. The CDR3 nucleotides read TGCGCCAGCAGCCCGGGACAGGCCAGCTCCTACGAGCAGTACTTC. Protein product: CASSPGQASSYEQYF.

The rearrangement links TRBV20-1 to TRBJ2-7; TRBD2 matches at 8 bases. Germline values: CDR1 DFQATT, CDR2 SNEGSKA (reference sequence). Losses at the gene ends were 1 base for V and 3 bases for J; bases not matched to a gene: 8. CDR3 length: 15 residues. The CDR3 loop is CSARGVAGGFYEQYF. The CDR3 DNA reads as TGCAGTGCTAGAGGAGTTGCGGGAGGTTTCTACGAGCAGTACTTC.

The chain employs TRBV6-2 or TRBV6-3 and TRBJ1-2; TRBD1 is a possible D gene (5 bases). Deletions cut 3 bases from V and 4 bases from J, with 15 bases between. Germline CDR1 is MNHEY and CDR2 is SVGEGT. CDR3 length: 15 residues. This chain's CDR3 is CASSYSDKAPYGYTF. The CDR3 DNA follows: TGTGCCAGCAGTTATTCGGACAAGGCCCCCTATGGCTACACCTTC.

The V and J genes are TRBV19 and TRBJ2-1; TRBD2 aligns across 14 bases. Germline-derived CDR1 and CDR2 are LNHDA and SQIVND (reference sequence). The CDR3 loop spans 15 amino acids. V gave up 6 bases and J gave up 8 bases; unmatched junction bases: 6. This CDR3 is CASRGGLAGEHEQFF. The CDR3, as DNA: TGTGCCAGTAGGGGGGGACTAGCGGGAGAACATGAGCAGTTCTTC.

This clonotype was seen ten or more times. The V gene is TRBV6-2 or TRBV6-3, the J gene TRBJ2-7; TRBD2 agrees at 12 bases. Germline lookup yields CDR1 MNHEY and CDR2 SVGEGT. This CDR3 is 16 amino acids long. Trimming at V came to 6 bases and at J to 2 bases, leaving 8 bases not matched to a gene. CDR3 sequence reads: CASRRAGLAGAYEQYF. CDR3 DNA: TGTGCCAGCAGACGCGCGGGACTAGCGGGTGCCTACGAGCAGTACTTC.

J is TRBJ2-2 and V is TRBV5-1; D not certain. The CDR3 loop spans 15 amino acids. V was pared by 5 bases and J by 0 bases, with 11 bases between. CDR1 is SGHRS and CDR2 is YFSETQ in the germline V gene. DNA of the CDR3: TGCGCCAGCAGTAGGGTGGCGCCGAACACCGGGGAGCTGTTTTTT. This codes for CASSRVAPNTGELFF.

This clonotype was detected many times. The chain employs TRBV27 and TRBJ2-7; 11 bases line up with TRBD1. V shed 5 bases, J shed 3 bases, and the junction held 9 bases outside the gene matches. This CDR3 spans 16 amino acids. The germline CDR1 and CDR2 sequences are MNHEY and SMNVEV (reference sequence). The CDR3 loop reads CASSRGQGARGYEQYF. The CDR3 region has the DNA TGTGCCAGCAGTCGCGGACAGGGGGCGCGCGGCTACGAGCAGTACTTC.

The DNA of the CDR3 is TGTGCCAGCAGCCGAGACAGGTTCTATGGCTACACCTTC. Protein sequence: CASSRDRFYGYTF. The V and J genes are TRBV3-1 and TRBJ1-2; the D gene is possibly TRBD1 (6 bases). Germline-derived CDR1 and CDR2 are LGHDT and YNNKEL (reference sequence). With 4 bases removed from V and 4 bases from J, the gap between germline ends came to 10 bases. This CDR3 comprises 13 residues.

This clonotype was counted at least ten times. This chain uses TRBV12-3 or TRBV12-4 with TRBJ2-5; 7 bases fit TRBD1. The CDR3 runs to 14 residues. The ends lost 6 bases at V and 4 bases at J; junction bases unmatched: 8. DNA for the CDR3: TGTGCCAGCAGACCCGAGACAGGGATAGAGACCCAGTACTTC. Encoded protein: CASRPETGIETQYF.

There are many counts of this clonotype. The chain joins TRBV13 to TRBJ2-1; D is unresolved. The V end was cut by 5 bases, the J end by 10 bases, with 15 bases between. The CDR3 runs to 13 residues. CDR1 is PRHDT, CDR2 FYEKMQ, per germline (reference sequence). The DNA for the CDR3 is TGTGCCAGCAGCACACGGCCCGACACGGAGCAGTTCTTC. Its protein is CASSTRPDTEQFF.

In the case of this clonotype: It may be a read error: a sequence one base away is much more abundant. J is TRBJ2-7 and V is TRBV5-5; TRBD1 is a possible D gene (6 bases). CDR1 and CDR2 (germline): SGHKS, YYEKEE (reference sequence). The CDR3 sequence is 14 residues long. Trimming shortened V by 3 bases and J by 5 bases, and 15 bases separated the two germline ends. CDR3 sequence: CASSSTGPSDEQYF. CDR3 nucleotide sequence: TGTGCCAGCAGCTCGACAGGTCCGTCCGACGAGCAGTACTTC.